The 6 T cell receptor beta chains in this list originate from one sample, sequenced in a study of blood T cell repertoires in COVID-19. Assay: immunoSEQ multiplex PCR; the TCRdb copy retains only in-frame clones and omits some. The sample carries about 250,000 clones, roughly 83% recorded once. Source material: peripheral blood. The receptors derive from a woman of 80 years or more with COVID-19, enrolled during active disease.

The gene calls are TRBV6-6 and TRBJ2-7; the match to TRBD1 covers 9 bases. Per the germline V gene, CDR1 is MNHNY and CDR2 is SVGAGI (reference sequence). V lost 7 bases and J lost 6; bases outside the gene matches: 16. The CDR3 length is 16 residues. The CDR3 DNA follows: TGTGCCAGCACCCAAGGGGTGACAGGGGGGTCGGGCGAGCAGTACTTC. The encoded protein is CASTQGVTGGSGEQYF.

V gene TRBV28 combines with J gene TRBJ2-3, with 8 bases aligning to TRBD2. Germline values: CDR1 MDHEN, CDR2 SYDVKM. Trimming took 2 bases from V and 0 from J; bases not matched to a gene: 7. The CDR3 length is 17 residues. Here the CDR3 reads CASSLAGGTASTDTQYF. CDR3 nucleotides: TGTGCCAGCAGTTTAGCGGGGGGCACTGCTAGCACAGATACGCAGTATTTT.

The chain has TRBV30 and TRBJ1-5; 7 bases are shared with TRBD1. Germline V CDR1 and CDR2: GTSNPN, SVGIG (reference sequence). The CDR3 totals 15 residues. The ends lost 3 bases at V and 1 base at J; junction bases unmatched: 6. This CDR3 reads CAWSGQALSNQPQHF. CDR3 DNA: TGTGCCTGGAGCGGACAGGCTTTGAGCAATCAGCCCCAGCATTTT.

The chain combines TRBV2 with TRBJ2-5; 11 nucleotides align to TRBD1. Losses at the gene ends were 6 bases for V and 7 bases for J; bases not matched to a gene: 7. The CDR3 is made up of 14 amino acids. Germline CDR1 SNHLY, CDR2 FYNNEI. The CDR3 DNA is TGTGCCAGCAGAGGACAGGGGGCTGCTGGGACCCAGTACTTC. It translates to CASRGQGAAGTQYF.

The chain joins TRBV5-1 to TRBJ1-1; 11 bases are shared with TRBD1. The CDR3 length is 15 residues. Losses at the gene ends were 4 bases for V and 5 bases for J; bases not matched to a gene: 7. Germline CDR1 SGHRS, CDR2 YFSETQ. The CDR3 spells CASSPQDRGLTEAFF. In DNA, the CDR3 is TGCGCCAGCAGCCCCCAGGACAGGGGGCTGACTGAAGCTTTCTTT.

This clone was recorded a few times. The chain links TRBV15 to TRBJ1-2, with 10 bases aligning to TRBD1. The length of the CDR3 is 15 residues. Germline values: CDR1 LNHNV, CDR2 YYDKDF (reference sequence). V lost 4 bases and J lost 8; bases outside the gene matches: 10. The CDR3 DNA reads TGTGCCACCAGCATTTCCGGGACAGGGGAAGGGGGCTACACCTTC. Translation gives CATSISGTGEGGYTF.